One and the same sample provided the 12 T cell receptor beta chains below, sequenced in a study of T cell responses to AZD1222 COVID-19 vaccine. The assay was immunoSEQ multiplex PCR, and TCRdb's table has in-frame clones only and misses some. The table has approximately 180,000 clones, just over 90% seen once; the top ten hold approximately 4%. Here the sequenced sample was peripheral blood, taken 28 days after the second dose of the MenACWY control vaccine. These TCRs come from an adult who received the MenACWY meningococcal vaccine as a control.

The chain joins TRBV5-6 to TRBJ1-2, with D uncertain. The ends were cut back, 6 bases at V and 9 bases at J, with 18 bases in the middle. The length of the CDR3 is 13 residues. Germline lookup yields CDR1 SGHDT and CDR2 YYEEEE. The CDR3 DNA sequence: TGTGCCAGCACCCCACCGACGGTGTCTCGCTACACCTTC. Translated, it gives CASTPPTVSRYTF.

This sequence joins TRBV2 and TRBJ2-7, with 10 bases lining up with TRBD2. This CDR3 contains 15 residues. The V gene end was trimmed by 6 bases and the J gene end by 3 bases; junction bases not matched to a gene: 8. CDR1 and CDR2 from the germline V gene are SNHLY and FYNNEI. CDR3 bases: TGTGCCAGCAGCCGACGACTAGCGGGTGTCTACGAGCAGTACTTC. This translates into CASSRRLAGVYEQYF.

This clone was observed once. The J gene is TRBJ1-2, the V gene TRBV19; D remains unclear. V dropped 2 bases and J dropped 0 bases, with 13 bases sitting between them. The CDR3 contains 16 residues. Germline values: CDR1 LNHDA, CDR2 SQIVND (reference sequence). The DNA for the CDR3 is TGTGCCAGTAGTATACGACTGGAACCCGCTAACTATGGCTACACCTTC. Protein product: CASSIRLEPANYGYTF.

J is TRBJ2-1 and V is TRBV19; 8 nucleotides agree with TRBD2. This CDR3 is built from 14 residues. Trimming took 5 bases from V and 10 from J; bases not matched to a gene: 10. CDR1 is LNHDA, CDR2 SQIVND, per germline (reference sequence). The DNA for the CDR3 is TGTGCCAGTAGTTCGCCCGGGACTAGTGAGGAGCAGTTCTTC. It specifies CASSSPGTSEEQFF.

The chain joins TRBV7-2 to TRBJ1-5; TRBD1 agrees at 8 bases. The CDR3 runs to 15 residues. The germline V gene encodes CDR1 SGHTA and CDR2 FQGNSA. The J segment lost 4 bases and the V segment lost 4 bases, leaving 6 bases of the junction unmatched. The CDR3 DNA reads TGTGCCAGCAGCTCCGGACAGGGAATAAATCAGCCCCAGCATTTT. Translated, it gives CASSSGQGINQPQHF.

The chain links TRBV9 to TRBJ2-3; a weak D match, TRBD2 (5 bases). Trimming removed 3 bases at V and 0 bases at J, with 5 bases between. This CDR3 has 13 residues. Germline CDR1 and CDR2: SGDLS and YYNGEE. The CDR3: CASSAGSTDTQYF. The CDR3 DNA reads TGTGCCAGCAGCGCGGGAAGCACAGATACGCAGTATTTT. Based on the CDR3 plus reference TRBV9 and TRBJ2-3, the full variable domain is DSGVTQTPKHLITATGQRVTLRCSPRSGDLSVYWYQQSLDQGLQFLIQYYNGEERAKGNILERFSAQQFPDLHSELNLSSLELGDSALYFCASSAGSTDTQYFGPGTRLTVL.

The chain couples TRBV2 to TRBJ1-4; 10 positions match TRBD1. V lost 5 bases, J lost 6 bases, and 3 bases stayed unmatched. The length of the CDR3 is 14 residues. Germline CDR1 and CDR2: SNHLY and FYNNEI. In nucleotides, the CDR3 is TGTGCCAGCAGTTGGGACAGGGGTTATGAAAAACTGTTTTTT. Protein product: CASSWDRGYEKLFF. The full variable domain, in which reference TRBV2 and TRBJ1-4 provide the parts outside the CDR3, is EPEVTQTPSHQVTQMGQEVILRCVPISNHLYFYWYRQILGQKVEFLVSFYNNEISEKSEIFDDQFSVERPDGSNFTLKIRSTKLEDSAMYFCASSWDRGYEKLFFGSGTQLSVL.

The V call is TRBV10-3, the J call TRBJ2-2; 10 positions agree with TRBD2. The germline gives CDR1 ENHRY, CDR2 SYGVKD. The CDR3 totals 16 residues. V dropped 3 bases and J dropped 5; count of bases not matched to a gene: 6. CDR3 in amino acids: CAISERAGGPTGELFF. DNA for the CDR3: TGTGCCATCAGTGAAAGAGCGGGAGGGCCAACCGGGGAGCTGTTTTTT.

The chain recombines TRBV11-3 with TRBJ2-1; D might be TRBD1 (5 bases). Per the germline V gene, CDR1 is SGHNT and CDR2 is YENEEA. The CDR3 spans 15 residues. V was cut by 1 base and J by 5 bases, with 12 bases left in between. CDR3 amino acids: CASSLATASDNEQFF. The DNA for the CDR3 is TGTGCCAGCAGCTTAGCGACAGCCAGCGACAATGAGCAGTTCTTC.

This CDR3 reads CASSQEWVSAGGLLDTQYF. CDR3 DNA: TGTGCCAGCAGCCAAGAGTGGGTGTCAGCGGGAGGGCTTCTAGATACGCAGTATTTT. The J gene is TRBJ2-3, the V gene TRBV3-1 (or the pseudogene TRBV3-2); 10 bases align to TRBD2. With 0 bases clipped from V and 5 bases from J, the junction kept 14 bases outside the gene matches. Germline values: CDR1 LGHDT, CDR2 YNNKEL (reference sequence). This CDR3 region has 19 residues.

This chain connects TRBV7-2 to TRBJ1-5; D gene ambiguous. V lost 3 bases and J lost 6, with 9 bases in between. Germline lookup yields CDR1 SGHTA and CDR2 FQGNSA. The CDR3 has 13 residues. CDR3 sequence reads: CASSLIRGQPQHF. CDR3 coding DNA: TGTGCCAGCAGCTTGATCCGTGGTCAGCCCCAGCATTTT.

This sequence joins TRBV7-8 and TRBJ2-7; the D gene is possibly TRBD1 (5 bases). The V gene lost 1 base and the J gene lost 0 bases, with 13 bases spanning the gap. Germline CDR1 is SGHVS and CDR2 is FQNEAQ. CDR3 length equals 16 residues. CDR3 nucleotide sequence: TGTGCCAGCAGCTTAGGGGGCCAGGCGAGCTCCTACGAGCAGTACTTC. Protein product: CASSLGGQASSYEQYF.